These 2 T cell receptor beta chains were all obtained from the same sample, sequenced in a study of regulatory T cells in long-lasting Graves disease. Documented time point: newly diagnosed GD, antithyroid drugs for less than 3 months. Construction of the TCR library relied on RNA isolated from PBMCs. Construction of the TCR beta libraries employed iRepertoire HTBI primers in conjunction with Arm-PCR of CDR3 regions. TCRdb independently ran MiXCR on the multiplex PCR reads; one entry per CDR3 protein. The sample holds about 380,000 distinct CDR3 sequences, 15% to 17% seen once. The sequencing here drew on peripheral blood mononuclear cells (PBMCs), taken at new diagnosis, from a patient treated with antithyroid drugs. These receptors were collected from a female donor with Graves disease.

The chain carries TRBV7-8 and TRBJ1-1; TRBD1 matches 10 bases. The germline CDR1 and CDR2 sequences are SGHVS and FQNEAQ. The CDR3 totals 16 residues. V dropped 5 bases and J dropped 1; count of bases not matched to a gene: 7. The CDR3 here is CASSLRDRGSNTEAFF. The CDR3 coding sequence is TGTGCCAGCAGCCTCCGGGACAGGGGATCGAACACTGAAGCTTTCTTT. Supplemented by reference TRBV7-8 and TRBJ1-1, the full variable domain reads GAGVSQSPRYKVAKRGQDVALRCDPISGHVSLFWYQQALGQGPEFLTYFQNEAQLDKSGLPSDRFFAERPEGSVSTLKIQRTQQEDSAVYLCASSLRDRGSNTEAFFGQGTRLTVV.

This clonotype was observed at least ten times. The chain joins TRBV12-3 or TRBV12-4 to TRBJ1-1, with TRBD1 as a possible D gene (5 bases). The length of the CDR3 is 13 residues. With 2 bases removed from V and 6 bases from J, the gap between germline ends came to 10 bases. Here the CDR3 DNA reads TGTGCCAGCAGTTTATTGACGGGGGCTGAAGCTTTCTTT. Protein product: CASSLLTGAEAFF.